This TCR beta chain was recorded in a study of human T cells and chemical hapten exposure. On the study more broadly: TCR yields per sample varied mostly from small pooled library volume differences.

The study's findings and limits: The study found that DPC sensitization did not change TCRs above 1 in 1000 frequency.

The total RNA was obtained from whole blood that was not fractionated. In this sample, this clonotype turned up many times. Its specificity is not known. The study's library attached unique molecular identifiers to single cDNA molecules. The authors' processing: Counting gave a median of 95,638 TCRs per sample, with values ranging from roughly 20,000 to 700,000. TCRdb processed the 5' RACE reads anew with MiXCR; each CDR3 protein has one entry. These V and J calls are TCRdb output, not the study's own analysis. Of 130,000 or so distinct CDR3 sequences listed, 3.5% to 5% are singletons. V dropped 4 bases and J dropped 6 bases, with 12 bases sitting between them. The CDR3 runs to 13 residues.

The genes are TRBV12-3 or TRBV12-4 and TRBJ1-2; D gene uncertain. This TCR was recovered from a female donor in good health. The CDR3 spells CASSSTVRHGYTF. CDR3 sequence (DNA): TGTGCCAGCAGTTCCACAGTACGCCATGGCTACACCTTC.